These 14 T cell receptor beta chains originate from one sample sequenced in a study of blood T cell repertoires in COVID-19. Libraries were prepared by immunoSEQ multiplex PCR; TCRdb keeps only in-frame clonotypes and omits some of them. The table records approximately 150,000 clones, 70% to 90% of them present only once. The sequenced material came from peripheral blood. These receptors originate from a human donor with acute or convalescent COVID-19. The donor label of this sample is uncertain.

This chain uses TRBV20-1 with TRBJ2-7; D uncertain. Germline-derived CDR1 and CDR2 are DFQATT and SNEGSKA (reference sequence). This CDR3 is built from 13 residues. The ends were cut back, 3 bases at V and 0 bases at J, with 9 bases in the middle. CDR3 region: CSASSRLSYEQYF. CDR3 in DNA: TGCAGTGCTAGTTCTCGACTCTCCTACGAGCAGTACTTC.

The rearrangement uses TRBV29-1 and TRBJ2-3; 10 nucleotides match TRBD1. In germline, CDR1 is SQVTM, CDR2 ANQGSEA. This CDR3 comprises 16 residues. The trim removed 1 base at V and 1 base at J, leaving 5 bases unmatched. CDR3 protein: CSVEVYGTGGTDTQYF. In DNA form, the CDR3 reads TGCAGCGTTGAAGTTTACGGGACAGGGGGCACAGATACGCAGTATTTT.

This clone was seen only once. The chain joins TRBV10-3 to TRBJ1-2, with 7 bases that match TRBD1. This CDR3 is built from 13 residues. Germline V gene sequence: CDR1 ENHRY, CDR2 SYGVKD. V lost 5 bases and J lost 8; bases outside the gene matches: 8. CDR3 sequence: CAISYRQGEGYTF. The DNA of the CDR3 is TGTGCCATCAGTTACCGACAGGGAGAGGGCTACACCTTC.

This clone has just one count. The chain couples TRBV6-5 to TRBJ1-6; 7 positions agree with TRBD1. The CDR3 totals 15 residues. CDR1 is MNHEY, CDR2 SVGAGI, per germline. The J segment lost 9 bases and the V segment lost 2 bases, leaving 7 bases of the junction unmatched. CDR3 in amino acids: CASSYEGARGSPLHF. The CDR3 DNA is TGTGCCAGCAGTTACGAGGGGGCGAGGGGTTCACCCCTCCACTTT.

The CDR3 DNA reads as TGTGCCAGTAGTATGGAACAGATCAATCAGCCCCAGCATTTT. It codes for CASSMEQINQPQHF. V gene TRBV19 combines with J gene TRBJ1-5, with D uncertain. Trimming took 3 bases from V and 3 from J, leaving 9 bases between them. Germline V gives CDR1 LNHDA, CDR2 SQIVND (reference sequence). The CDR3 is 14 amino acids.

In DNA, the CDR3 is TGTGCCAGCAGCTTGTTTTCGGGAACTGAAGCTTTCTTT. Translating it yields CASSLFSGTEAFF. This rearrangement joins TRBV5-6 to TRBJ1-1; no firm D call. In germline, CDR1 is SGHDT, CDR2 YYEEEE. The CDR3 consists of 13 residues. Trimming removed 1 base at V and 5 bases at J, with 9 bases between.

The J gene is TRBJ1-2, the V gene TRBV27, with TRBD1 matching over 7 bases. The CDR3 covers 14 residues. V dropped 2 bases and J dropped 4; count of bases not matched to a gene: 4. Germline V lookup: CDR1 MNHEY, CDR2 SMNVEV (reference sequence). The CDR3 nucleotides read TGTGCCAGCAGTTTACGACAGGGCGGCTATGGCTACACCTTC. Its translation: CASSLRQGGYGYTF.

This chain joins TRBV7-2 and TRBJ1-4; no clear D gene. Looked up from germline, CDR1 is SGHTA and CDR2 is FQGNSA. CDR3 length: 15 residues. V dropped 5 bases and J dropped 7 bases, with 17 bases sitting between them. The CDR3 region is CASSTGRQRAEKLFF. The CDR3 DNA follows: TGTGCCAGCAGCACGGGCCGTCAGCGGGCTGAAAAACTGTTTTTT. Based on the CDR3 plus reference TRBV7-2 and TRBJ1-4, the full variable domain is GAGVSQSPSNKVTEKGKDVELRCDPISGHTALYWYRQSLGQGLEFLIYFQGNSAPDKSGLPSDRFSAERTGGSVSTLTIQRTQQEDSAVYLCASSTGRQRAEKLFFGSGTQLSVL.

CDR3 sequence: CSVDRGLVEAFF. CDR3 nucleotides: TGCAGCGTTGACAGGGGGCTGGTTGAAGCTTTCTTT. The gene calls are TRBV29-1 and TRBJ1-1, with 8 positions matching TRBD1. J was trimmed by 7 bases and V by 3 bases; bases with no gene match: 4. The germline V gene encodes CDR1 SQVTM and CDR2 ANQGSEA. This CDR3 is built from 12 residues.

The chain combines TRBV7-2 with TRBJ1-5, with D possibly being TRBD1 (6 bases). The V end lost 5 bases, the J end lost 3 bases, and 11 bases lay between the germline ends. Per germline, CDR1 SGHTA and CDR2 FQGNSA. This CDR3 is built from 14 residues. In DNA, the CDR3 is TGTGCCAGCAGCCCGACAGGATTCAATCAGCCCCAGCATTTT. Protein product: CASSPTGFNQPQHF.

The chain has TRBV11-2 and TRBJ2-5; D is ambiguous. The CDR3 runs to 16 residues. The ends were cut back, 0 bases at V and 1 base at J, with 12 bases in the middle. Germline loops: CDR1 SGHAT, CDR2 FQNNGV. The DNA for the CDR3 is TGTGCCAGCAGCTTAGATATTTGGCCAGTCCAAGAGACCCAGTACTTC. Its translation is CASSLDIWPVQETQYF.

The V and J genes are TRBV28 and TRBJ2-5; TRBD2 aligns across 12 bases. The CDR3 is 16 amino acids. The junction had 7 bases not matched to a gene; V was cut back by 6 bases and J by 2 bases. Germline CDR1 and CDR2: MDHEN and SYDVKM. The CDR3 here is CASSQLAGGSQETQYF. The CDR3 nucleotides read TGTGCCAGCAGCCAACTAGCGGGAGGATCACAAGAGACCCAGTACTTC.

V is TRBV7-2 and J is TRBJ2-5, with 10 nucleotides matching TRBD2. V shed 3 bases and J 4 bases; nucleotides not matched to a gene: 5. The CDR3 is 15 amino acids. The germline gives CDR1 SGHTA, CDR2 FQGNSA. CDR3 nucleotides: TGTGCCAGCAGCTTCGCAGCGGGGGGGACAGAGACCCAGTACTTC. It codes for CASSFAAGGTETQYF.

The CDR3 nucleotides read TGTGCCAGCAGCTTAGATGAGGGAGGGTACAATGAGCAGTTCTTC. This encodes CASSLDEGGYNEQFF. This sequence joins TRBV11-2 and TRBJ2-1, with TRBD2 matching over 7 bases. The junction had 3 bases not matched to a gene; V was cut back by 0 bases and J by 4 bases. Germline V gene data show CDR1 as SGHAT and CDR2 as FQNNGV. The CDR3 covers 15 residues.